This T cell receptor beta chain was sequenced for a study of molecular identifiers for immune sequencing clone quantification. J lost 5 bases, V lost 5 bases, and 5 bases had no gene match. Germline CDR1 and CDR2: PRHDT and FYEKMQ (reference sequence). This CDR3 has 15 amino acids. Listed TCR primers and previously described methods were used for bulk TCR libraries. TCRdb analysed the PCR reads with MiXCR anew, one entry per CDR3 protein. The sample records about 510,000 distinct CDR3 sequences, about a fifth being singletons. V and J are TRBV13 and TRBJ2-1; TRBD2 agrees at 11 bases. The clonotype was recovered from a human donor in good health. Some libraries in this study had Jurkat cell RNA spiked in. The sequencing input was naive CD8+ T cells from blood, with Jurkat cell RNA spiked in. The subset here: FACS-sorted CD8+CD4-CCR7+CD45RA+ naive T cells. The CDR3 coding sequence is TGTGCCAGCAGCCAGGGACTAGCGGTTAACAATGAGCAGTTCTTC. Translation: CASSQGLAVNNEQFF.